The table lists the clone carrying this T cell receptor beta chain with a few counts. The sample belongs to a study of patients and donors after allogeneic stem cell transplantation. The CDR3 sequence is 15 residues long. The ends were cut back, 3 bases at V and 3 bases at J, with 15 bases in the middle. One entry per CDR3 protein, called by TCRdb with MiXCR from the RT-PCR reads. Here the sample spans about 40,000 distinct CDR3 sequences, under 35% being singletons. Sequencing used blood, either unsorted or a sorted T cell fraction (not recorded which). The chain joins TRBV12-3 or TRBV12-4 to TRBJ2-7; D is possibly TRBD2 (6 bases). The TCR was taken from a human donor who was either an allogeneic HSCT recipient or a stem cell or donor lymphocyte infusion donor (not recorded which). It is not recorded whose cells these are; they may come from a transplant donor. For the CDR3, the DNA is TGTGCCAGCAGTTTCCGGGAGTCCTCCGACTACGAGCAGTACTTC. It specifies CASSFRESSDYEQYF.